The 10 T cell receptor beta chains below were found in one sample sequenced in a study of Graves' ophthalmopathy and Graves' hyperthyroidism (dated by TCRdb to 2016 to 2019). Sequenced on an Illumina HiSeq 2000. For repertoire sequencing, TCR beta CDR3 regions were amplified from RNA transcripts. HTBI primers and the Qiagen OneStep RT-PCR kit were used in a first-round RT-PCR, which was followed by a second-round multiplex PCR, size selection and purification. The public reads were reprocessed in TCRdb via fastp at Q25 and MiXCR, keeping in-frame beta chains. Each entry merges the rows of one CDR3 protein and shows their most common DNA and genes. Recorded for this sample are about 600,000 distinct CDR3 sequences; under 45% of them occurred a single time. Roughly 4% of the sample lies in the top ten. The material sequenced was peripheral blood or thyroid tissue (not recorded which). The receptors shown here come from an adult man with Graves' hyperthyroidism.

On this clonotype: It may be a read error: a sequence one base away is much more abundant. The V call is TRBV11-2, the J call TRBJ2-2, with 8 bases aligning to TRBD1. Germline V CDR1 and CDR2: SGHAT, FQNNGV. The CDR3 is 17 residues long. J gave up 5 bases and V 8 bases, and 16 bases lay outside the gene matches. The chain's CDR3 is CASGTGQGLRRTGELFF. Here the CDR3 DNA reads TGTGCCAGCGGAACAGGACAGGGCCTAAGACGGACCGGGGAGCTGTTTTTT.

Of note for this clonotype: The junction departs from the called germline gene at one end, perhaps through a read error. The chain uses TRBV7-9 and TRBJ2-7; TRBD1 agrees at 10 bases. Germline V gene sequence: CDR1 SEHNR, CDR2 FQNEAQ (reference sequence). The CDR3 loop spans 16 amino acids. CDR3 sequence reads: CASSQESGTGVNEQYF. CDR3 coding DNA: TGCGCCAGCAGCCAAGAAAGCGGGACAGGGGTAAACGAGCAGTACTTC.

This clonotype showed up many times. This chain connects TRBV20-1 to TRBJ2-7; 8 bases are shared with TRBD2. This CDR3 comprises 15 residues. The V gene end was trimmed by 6 bases and the J gene end by 2 bases; junction bases not matched to a gene: 12. Per the germline V gene, CDR1 is DFQATT and CDR2 is SNEGSKA (reference sequence). For the CDR3, the DNA is TGCAGTGCCGCCTTGCGGGAGGCCATCCCCTACGAGCAGTACTTC. Amino acid sequence: CSAALREAIPYEQYF.

This chain connects TRBV29-1 to TRBJ1-2, with D perhaps TRBD1 (6 bases). CDR3 length equals 12 residues. Germline V gene sequence: CDR1 SQVTM, CDR2 ANQGSEA. Trimming cost V 7 bases and J 7 bases, with 16 bases left between them. CDR3 DNA sequence: TGCAGCGCTGGGCAGGGGATTGGTGGCTACACCTTC. This sequence encodes CSAGQGIGGYTF.

For this clonotype: At one end, the junction sequence differs from germline, possibly due to a read error. The chain links TRBV7-2 to TRBJ2-3, with 9 bases fitting TRBD1. The CDR3 is 14 amino acids. Germline CDR1 and CDR2: SGHTA and FQGNSA. This chain's CDR3 is CVSSGQGRRNTQYF. As DNA, the CDR3 is TGTGTCAGCAGCGGACAGGGGCGGAGGAATACGCAGTATTTT.

This clonotype was detected ten times or more. This chain uses TRBV30 with TRBJ1-2, with D perhaps TRBD1 (5 bases). Trimming stripped 0 bases from V and 5 bases from J, with 10 bases between. CDR1 and CDR2 from the germline V gene are GTSNPN and SVGIG (reference sequence). This CDR3 has 13 residues. The CDR3 nucleotides read TGTGCCTGGAGTGTACAGGCGGTATATGGCTACACCTTC. Protein: CAWSVQAVYGYTF.

Points on this clonotype: A much larger clone is a single base away; this may be a read error. This sequence joins TRBV2 and TRBJ2-2; the D gene is possibly TRBD2 (6 bases). Germline V gene lookup returns CDR1 SNHLY and CDR2 FYNNEI. The CDR3 contains 15 residues. For the CDR3, the DNA is TGTGCCAGCAGTGTTGGACCGATTCTCACCGGGGGGCTGTTTTTT. It codes for CASSVGPILTGGLFF. The full variable domain, with the rest looked up from reference TRBV2 and TRBJ2-2, is EPEVTQTPSHQVTQMGQEVILRCVPISNHLYFYWYRQILGQKVEFLVSFYNNEISEKSEIFDDQFSVERPDGSNFTLKIRSTKLEDSAMYFCASSVGPILTGGLFFGEGSRLTVL.

This clonotype has a handful of counts. CDR3 loop: CASSRDRVSGYTF. In nucleotides, the CDR3 is TGTGCCAGCAGCCGGGACAGGGTCTCCGGCTACACCTTC. The chain links TRBV28 to TRBJ1-2; 9 bases are a match to TRBD1. This CDR3 has 13 residues. The V and J ends lost 6 bases and 8 bases, in that order; junction bases with no gene match: 7. Germline-derived CDR1 and CDR2 are MDHEN and SYDVKM.

The chain recombines TRBV7-6 with TRBJ2-7, with 8 bases identical to TRBD2. The J call may be mistaken, given a closer DNA end match to TRBJ2-1. From germline, CDR1 is SGHVS and CDR2 FNYEAQ. This CDR3 comprises 16 residues. CDR3 region: CASSNSGGRSYNEQFF. CDR3 DNA: TGTGCCAGCAGCAACAGCGGGGGCCGCTCCTACAATGAGCAGTTCTTC.

A remark on this clonotype: The junction shows a germline mismatch at one end, possibly a read error. This chain joins TRBV6-5 and TRBJ2-5; 9 bases map to TRBD2. The CDR3 totals 16 residues. CDR1 and CDR2 (germline): MNHEY, SVGAGI. Written as DNA, the CDR3 is TGTGCCAGCAGCTACTGGGCGGGGGGGCCCCAAGAGACCCAGTACTTC. Protein: CASSYWAGGPQETQYF.